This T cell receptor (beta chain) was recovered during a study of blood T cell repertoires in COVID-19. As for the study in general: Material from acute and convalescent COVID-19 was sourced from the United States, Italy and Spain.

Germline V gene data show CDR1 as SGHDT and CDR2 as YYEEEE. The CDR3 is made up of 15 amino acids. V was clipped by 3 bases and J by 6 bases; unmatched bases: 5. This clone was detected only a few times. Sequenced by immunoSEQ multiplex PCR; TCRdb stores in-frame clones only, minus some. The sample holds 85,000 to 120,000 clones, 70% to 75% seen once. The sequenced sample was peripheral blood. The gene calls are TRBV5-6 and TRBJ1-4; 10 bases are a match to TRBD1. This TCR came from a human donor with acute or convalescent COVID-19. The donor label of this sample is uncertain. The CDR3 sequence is CASSSRTGGDEKLFF. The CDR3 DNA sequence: TGTGCCAGCAGCTCTCGGACAGGGGGGGATGAAAAACTGTTTTTT.